The 28 T cell receptor beta chains below come from one sample, sequenced in a study of blood T cell repertoires in COVID-19. This table comes from immunoSEQ multiplex PCR, and its TCRdb copy is limited to in-frame clones, with some not included. The repertoire consists of roughly 500,000 clones, with roughly 89% occurring once and the leading ten covering roughly 0.84%. Specimen: peripheral blood. The source of these receptors is a man aged 18 to 35 with COVID-19, enrolled during active disease.

The gene calls are TRBV19 and TRBJ2-5; 14 bases line up with TRBD2. Germline CDR1 LNHDA, CDR2 SQIVND (reference sequence). Trimming took 3 bases from V and 5 from J; bases not matched to a gene: 5. There are 16 residues in the CDR3. In DNA form, the CDR3 reads TGTGCCAGTAGTATTCGACTAGCGGGGGGGCTGGAGACCCAGTACTTC. This sequence encodes CASSIRLAGGLETQYF.

The chain couples TRBV4-1 to TRBJ2-5, with 9 nucleotides matching TRBD2. CDR1 is MGHRA, CDR2 YSYEKL, per germline. The CDR3 extends over 14 amino acids. V dropped 2 bases and J dropped 5; count of bases not matched to a gene: 3. CDR3: CASSQRSGGETQYF. DNA of the CDR3: TGCGCCAGCAGCCAACGTAGCGGGGGCGAGACCCAGTACTTC.

The gene calls are TRBV4-1 and TRBJ2-7; 9 bases fit TRBD2. The germline V gene encodes CDR1 MGHRA and CDR2 YSYEKL. This CDR3 spans 15 amino acids. V was pared by 1 base and J by 4 bases, with 5 bases of the junction left unmatched. The CDR3 region is CASSQAAGGRYEQYF. Here the CDR3 DNA reads TGCGCCAGCAGCCAAGCGGCGGGGGGGAGGTACGAGCAGTACTTC.

The chain couples TRBV7-2 to TRBJ2-3, with D unresolved. Germline loops: CDR1 SGHTA, CDR2 FQGNSA. Deletions cut 0 bases from V and 6 bases from J, with 7 bases between. The CDR3 length is 13 residues. The CDR3 is CASSLAGWDTQYF. CDR3 sequence (DNA): TGTGCCAGCAGCTTAGCGGGCTGGGATACGCAGTATTTT.

The chain carries TRBV19 and TRBJ1-2; D gene unclear. This CDR3 is 16 amino acids long. The germline gives CDR1 LNHDA, CDR2 SQIVND (reference sequence). Trimming stripped 0 bases from V and 0 bases from J, with 11 bases between. As DNA, the CDR3 is TGTGCCAGTAGTATAGAATCTTCCGGTACTAACTATGGCTACACCTTC. It specifies CASSIESSGTNYGYTF.

The CDR3 sequence: CASSSPTYYQETQYF. Written as DNA, the CDR3 is TGTGCCAGCAGCTCCCCTACTTATTACCAAGAGACCCAGTACTTC. The chain recombines TRBV11-3 with TRBJ2-5; D not resolved. The CDR3 runs 15 residues. V dropped 4 bases and J dropped 0 bases, with 12 bases sitting between them. Germline V CDR1 and CDR2: SGHNT, YENEEA. Drawing the rest from reference TRBV11-3 and TRBJ2-5, the complete variable domain is EAGVVQSPRYKIIEKKQPVAFWCNPISGHNTLYWYLQNLGQGPELLIRYENEEAVDDSQLPKDRFSAERLKGVDSTLKIQPAELGDSAVYLCASSSPTYYQETQYFGPGTRLLVL.

The V and J genes are TRBV29-1 and TRBJ2-7; 10 nucleotides match TRBD2. The CDR3 covers 14 residues. Germline V gene data show CDR1 as SQVTM and CDR2 as ANQGSEA. Trimming took 3 bases from V and 7 from J; bases not matched to a gene: 9. In DNA, the CDR3 is TGCAGCGTTGATACTAGCGGGGCGGGGGGAGAGCAGTACTTC. This translates into CSVDTSGAGGEQYF.

The sample holds one count of this clone. The chain joins TRBV29-1 to TRBJ2-2, with a tentative D call TRBD1 (5 bases). V dropped 4 bases and J dropped 1 base, with 10 bases sitting between them. This CDR3 is 14 amino acids long. CDR1 SQVTM and CDR2 ANQGSEA come from the germline V gene. The CDR3 loop is CSVGSTGNTGELFF. The CDR3 DNA reads TGCAGCGTTGGAAGTACAGGGAACACCGGGGAGCTGTTTTTT.

The rearrangement uses TRBV7-8 and TRBJ2-7; 8 bases line up with TRBD1. The germline V gene encodes CDR1 SGHVS and CDR2 FQNEAQ. The trim removed 5 bases at V and 6 bases at J, leaving 9 bases unmatched. The length of the CDR3 is 14 residues. CDR3: CASSAQGGGGEQYF. The CDR3 nucleotides are TGTGCCAGCAGCGCACAGGGGGGAGGCGGCGAGCAGTACTTC.

The chain joins TRBV27 to TRBJ2-7; 8 bases fit TRBD1. CDR1 MNHEY and CDR2 SMNVEV come from the germline V gene (reference sequence). Unmatched junction bases numbered 9, after V lost 4 bases and J lost 4 bases. The CDR3 is 15 amino acids. DNA of the CDR3: TGTGCCAGCAGTTCCCCCGCAGGGGGCGTTTACGAGCAGTACTTC. It yields the protein CASSSPAGGVYEQYF.

The gene calls are TRBV5-4 and TRBJ2-2; D uncertain. This CDR3 has 12 residues. CDR1 is SGHNT and CDR2 is YYREEE in the germline V gene (reference sequence). Deletions cut 5 bases from V and 4 bases from J, with 6 bases between. CDR3 protein: CASSYFTGELFF. DNA of the CDR3: TGTGCCAGCAGTTACTTCACCGGGGAGCTGTTTTTT.

Regarding this clone: The sample contains more than one DNA sequence encoding this CDR3. V usage is TRBV2 and J usage is TRBJ2-3, with D possibly matching TRBD2 (6 bases). The length of the CDR3 is 14 residues. The germline V gene has CDR1 SNHLY and CDR2 FYNNEI. V lost 7 bases, J lost 1 base, and 12 bases lay in between. The CDR3 is CASTSGSGTDTQYF. The CDR3 bases are TGTGCCAGCACGAGCGGGTCGGGCACAGATACGCAGTATTTT.

The chain joins TRBV6-2 or TRBV6-3 to TRBJ2-2; D is possibly TRBD1 (7 bases). The germline gives CDR1 MNHEY, CDR2 SVGEGT. V lost 4 bases to trimming and J lost 4 bases, with 16 bases between them. This CDR3 comprises 16 residues. The CDR3 here is CASSFQGGPFTGELFF. Here the CDR3 DNA reads TGTGCCAGCAGTTTTCAGGGGGGCCCATTCACCGGGGAGCTGTTTTTT.

In its sample, this clone was seen once. The gene calls are TRBV19 and TRBJ2-1, with TRBD1 identical over 9 bases. The CDR3 loop spans 17 amino acids. Germline CDR1 and CDR2: LNHDA and SQIVND (reference sequence). Trimming at V came to 5 bases and at J to 8 bases, leaving 16 bases not matched to a gene. The CDR3 spells CASSYPGTGNFRDEQFF. The DNA for the CDR3 is TGTGCCAGTAGTTACCCCGGGACAGGGAACTTTCGGGATGAGCAGTTCTTC.

J is TRBJ1-5 and V is TRBV5-1; D might be TRBD1 (6 bases). The germline V gene has CDR1 SGHRS and CDR2 YFSETQ. Trimming took 0 bases from V and 7 from J, leaving 17 bases between them. The CDR3 has 16 amino acids. CDR3 in amino acids: CASSLAGTGTGQPQHF. The CDR3, as DNA: TGCGCCAGCAGCTTGGCCGGAACAGGGACGGGGCAGCCCCAGCATTTT.

The V and J genes are TRBV5-1 and TRBJ2-1; 7 nucleotides agree with TRBD1. V shed 4 bases, J shed 6 bases, and the junction held 4 bases outside the gene matches. From germline, CDR1 is SGHRS and CDR2 YFSETQ. CDR3 size: 13 residues. Here the CDR3 DNA reads TGCGCCAGCAGCGTGGACAGGATCAATGAGCAGTTCTTC. Protein product: CASSVDRINEQFF.

This chain uses TRBV12-3 or TRBV12-4 with TRBJ1-2; a weak D match, TRBD1 (5 bases). The CDR3 covers 13 residues. V lost 3 bases, J lost 3 bases, and 8 bases lay in between. Here the CDR3 reads CASSFRVDYGYTF. In nucleotides, the CDR3 is TGTGCCAGCAGTTTCAGGGTAGACTATGGCTACACCTTC.

This rearrangement joins TRBV11-2 to TRBJ2-7; D gene ambiguous. Germline assignment: CDR1 SGHAT and CDR2 FQNNGV. The CDR3 contains 18 residues. V was shortened by 1 base and J by 2 bases, with 21 bases between the two germline ends. CDR3 sequence reads: CASSLVAVGGILPYEQYF. The CDR3, as DNA: TGTGCCAGCAGCTTAGTGGCGGTTGGTGGCATACTTCCCTACGAGCAGTACTTC.

This sequence joins TRBV27 and TRBJ2-3, with TRBD2 matching 7 bases. The CDR3 sequence is 16 residues long. V lost 3 bases to trimming and J lost 0 bases; unmatched junction nucleotides: 6. Germline CDR1 and CDR2: MNHEY and SMNVEV (reference sequence). The CDR3 reads CASSLSSGRSTDTQYF. The CDR3 nucleotides read TGTGCCAGCAGTTTGTCTAGCGGCCGTAGCACAGATACGCAGTATTTT.

The rearrangement joins TRBV7-3 to TRBJ2-7, with 11 bases matching TRBD1. CDR3 length: 20 amino acids. Looked up from germline, CDR1 is SGHTA and CDR2 is FQGTGA. Trimming at V came to 0 bases and at J to 4 bases, leaving 17 bases not matched to a gene. This chain's CDR3 is CASSLTRSPAPGTGGYEQYF. Here the CDR3 DNA reads TGTGCCAGCAGCTTAACGAGGTCTCCCGCCCCAGGGACAGGGGGTTACGAGCAGTACTTC.

The rearrangement uses TRBV5-1 and TRBJ2-2, with 10 bases identical to TRBD1. The CDR3 runs 15 residues. CDR1 and CDR2 (germline): SGHRS, YFSETQ. With 7 bases clipped from V and 7 bases from J, the junction kept 10 bases outside the gene matches. The CDR3 loop is CASSLKTGGNGELFF. CDR3 in DNA: TGCGCCAGCTCCCTTAAGACAGGGGGCAACGGGGAGCTGTTTTTT.

This clone has just one count. The V gene is TRBV18, the J gene TRBJ2-1; possibly TRBD1 for D (6 bases). The CDR3 consists of 14 residues. The V gene's germline CDR1 is KGHSH and CDR2 LQKENI. The V gene lost 2 bases and the J gene lost 6 bases, with 11 bases spanning the gap. The CDR3 bases are TGTGCCAGCTCACCATGGGACACCCTCAATGAGCAGTTCTTC. Its protein is CASSPWDTLNEQFF.

The V gene is TRBV3-1 (or the pseudogene TRBV3-2), the J gene TRBJ1-1, with 11 positions matching TRBD1. CDR1 is LGHDT, CDR2 YNNKEL, per germline (reference sequence). The CDR3 totals 14 residues. V trimming: 5 bases; J trimming: 4 bases; junction bases outside the gene matches: 3. CDR3 DNA: TGTGCCAGCAGCACGGGGACAGGGGGCACTGAAGCTTTCTTT. Translating it yields CASSTGTGGTEAFF.

This sequence joins TRBV11-3 and TRBJ1-1; 7 positions match TRBD1. The CDR3 runs to 13 residues. V trimming: 3 bases; J trimming: 4 bases; junction bases outside the gene matches: 2. Germline V gives CDR1 SGHNT, CDR2 YENEEA. CDR3 region: CASSFTGATEAFF. The DNA of the CDR3 is TGTGCCAGCAGCTTCACAGGGGCCACTGAAGCTTTCTTT.

The rearrangement joins TRBV4-2 to TRBJ2-1, with 11 bases that match TRBD2. Germline lookup yields CDR1 LGHNA and CDR2 YNFKEQ. This CDR3 is 16 amino acids long. Trimming cost V 0 bases and J 10 bases; bases outside gene matches: 8. CDR3 coding DNA: TGTGCCAGCAGCCAAGAGGTGACTAGCGGGATTAGGGAGCAGTTCTTC. It is translated as CASSQEVTSGIREQFF.

V is TRBV11-2 and J is TRBJ2-7; D may be TRBD1 (6 bases). There are 14 residues in the CDR3. CDR1 and CDR2 (germline): SGHAT, FQNNGV. The V end lost 7 bases, the J end lost 5 bases, and 18 bases lay between the germline ends. In DNA, the CDR3 is TGTGCCAGCACCCAGGCCGGGACAATCCACGAGCAGTACTTC. Translation: CASTQAGTIHEQYF.

The gene calls are TRBV11-2 and TRBJ2-3; D may be TRBD1 (6 bases). Trimming took 4 bases from V and 0 from J, leaving 11 bases between them. Germline loops: CDR1 SGHAT, CDR2 FQNNGV. CDR3 length equals 15 residues. CDR3 loop: CASSSRTASTDTQYF. CDR3 DNA sequence: TGTGCCAGCAGCTCGAGGACAGCTAGCACAGATACGCAGTATTTT.

The chain couples TRBV6-4 to TRBJ2-7; tentatively, D is TRBD2 (6 bases). The length of the CDR3 is 16 residues. Germline-derived CDR1 and CDR2 are MRHNA and SNTAGT. Between the trimmed V and J ends, which lost 6 bases and 7 bases, there was a span of 25 bases. The CDR3: CASRGPRTTLPREQYF. The CDR3 nucleotides are TGTGCCAGCAGGGGCCCGAGGACTACACTACCAAGGGAGCAGTACTTC.